This T cell receptor beta chain was profiled in a study of shared clonotypes between healthy human individuals. The assay was immunoSEQ multiplex PCR, and TCRdb's table has in-frame clones only and misses some. The table includes more than 2 million clones, more than 90% detected once. The TCR comes from a man between 18 and 35 years old in good health. The sample comprised naive CD4+ T cells sorted from blood. Subset noted: CD45RA+ positively selected.

The CDR3 protein is CASSLGTSMAYEQYF. The DNA of the CDR3 is TGTGCCAGCAGCTTGGGGACTAGCATGGCCTACGAGCAGTACTTC. This chain links TRBV7-2 with TRBJ2-7; 9 nucleotides agree with TRBD2. CDR3 length: 15 amino acids. The trim removed 3 bases at V and 2 bases at J, leaving 5 bases unmatched. The germline gives CDR1 SGHTA, CDR2 FQGNSA.